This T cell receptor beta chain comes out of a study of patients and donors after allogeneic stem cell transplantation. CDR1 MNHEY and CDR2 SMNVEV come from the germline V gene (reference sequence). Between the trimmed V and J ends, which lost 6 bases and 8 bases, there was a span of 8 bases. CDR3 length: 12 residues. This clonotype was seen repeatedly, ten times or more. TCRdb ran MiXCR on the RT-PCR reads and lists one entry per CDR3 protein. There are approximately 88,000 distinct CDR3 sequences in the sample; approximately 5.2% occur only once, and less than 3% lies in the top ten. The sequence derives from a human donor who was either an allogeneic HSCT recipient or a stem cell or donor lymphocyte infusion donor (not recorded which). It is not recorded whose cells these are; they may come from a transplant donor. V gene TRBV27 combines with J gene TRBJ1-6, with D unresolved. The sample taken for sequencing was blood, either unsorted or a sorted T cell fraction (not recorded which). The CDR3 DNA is TGTGCCAGCAGCCGGTTCGATTCACCCCTCCACTTT. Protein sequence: CASSRFDSPLHF.